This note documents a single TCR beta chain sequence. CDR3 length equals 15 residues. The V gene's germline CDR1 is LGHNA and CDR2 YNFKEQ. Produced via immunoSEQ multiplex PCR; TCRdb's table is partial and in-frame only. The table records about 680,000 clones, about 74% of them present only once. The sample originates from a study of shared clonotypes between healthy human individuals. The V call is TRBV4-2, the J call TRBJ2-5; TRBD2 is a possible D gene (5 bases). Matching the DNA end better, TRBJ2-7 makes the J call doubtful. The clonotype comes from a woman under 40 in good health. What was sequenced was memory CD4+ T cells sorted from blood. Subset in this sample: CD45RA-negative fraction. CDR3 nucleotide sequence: TGTGCCAGCAGCCAAGATCGAGGAAGCGGCTACGAGCAGTACTTC. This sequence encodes CASSQDRGSGYEQYF.